The T cell receptor (beta chain) described here comes from a study of OX40 agonist ivuxolimab in advanced cancers. On the study more broadly: Patients received ivuxolimab, an agonistic anti-OX40 (CD134) antibody. Partial responses were achieved by three patients, one with hepatocellular carcinoma and two with cutaneous melanoma.

Data came from immunoSEQ multiplex PCR; TCRdb stores just in-frame clones and leaves some out. The sample lists tens of thousands of clones; under 80% were seen once. Per the germline V gene, CDR1 is GTSNPN and CDR2 is SVGIG (reference sequence). V lost 2 bases and J lost 1, with 21 bases in between. The CDR3 extends over 17 amino acids. The material sequenced was CD4+ or CD8+ T cells sorted from blood, taken in a trial of the OX40 agonist ivuxolimab. The TCR originated in an adult with an advanced solid tumor such as melanoma, head and neck, liver or kidney cancer. This rearrangement joins TRBV30 to TRBJ2-7, with D maybe TRBD1 (6 bases). The CDR3 coding sequence is TGTGCCTGGAGTCCCCCTCAGGGGCCCTTTTCTTCCTACGAGCAGTACTTC. As protein: CAWSPPQGPFSSYEQYF.